This entry concerns a single T cell receptor beta chain. Its antigen remains unidentified. The sample comes from a study of cytomegalovirus exposure and HLA in healthy donors. Measured with immunoSEQ multiplex PCR; TCRdb has only the in-frame clones, and not every one. The sample yields 150,000 to 200,000 clones, about 82% seen once. The CDR3 is made up of 15 amino acids. Trimming at V came to 2 bases and at J to 5 bases, leaving 8 bases not matched to a gene. Germline CDR1 is SGHDT and CDR2 is YYEEEE. Broader study findings: Accounts indicate the classifier identified cytomegalovirus status with strong specificity and sensitivity.

The rearrangement links TRBV5-6 to TRBJ2-7; TRBD1 agrees at 9 bases. Sequenced: PBMCs. The clonotype comes from a woman younger than 35 in good health and CMV-seronegative. CDR3: CASSFSGTGLHEQYF. In DNA form, the CDR3 reads TGTGCCAGCAGCTTTTCCGGGACAGGGCTACACGAGCAGTACTTC.